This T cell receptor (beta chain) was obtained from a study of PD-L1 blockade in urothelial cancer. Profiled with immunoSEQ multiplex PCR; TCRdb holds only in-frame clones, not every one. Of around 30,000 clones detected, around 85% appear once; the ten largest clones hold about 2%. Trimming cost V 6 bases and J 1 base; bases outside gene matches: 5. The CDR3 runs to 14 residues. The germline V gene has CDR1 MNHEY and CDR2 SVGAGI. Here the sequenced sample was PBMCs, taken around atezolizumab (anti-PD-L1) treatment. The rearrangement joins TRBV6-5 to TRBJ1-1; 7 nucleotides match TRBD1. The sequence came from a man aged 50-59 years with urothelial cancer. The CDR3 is CASRGGQPNTEAFF. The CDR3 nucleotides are TGTGCCAGCAGGGGGGGACAGCCGAACACTGAAGCTTTCTTT.